These 20 T cell receptor beta chains were all obtained from the same sample, sequenced in a study of T-cell memory formation after mild COVID-19. TCRdb re-called the 5' RACE reads with MiXCR, one entry per CDR3 protein. The data contain 180,000 or so distinct CDR3 sequences, more than 9% of them singletons. The sample was PBMCs or a T cell subset sorted from them (not recorded which). These receptor sequences come from a man younger than 35 who had mild COVID-19 (a few samples of this study predate the infection). Cell type and time point are not known.

This clonotype was found a few times. The CDR3 here is CASSFGGHNEQFF. The CDR3 bases are TGTGCCAGCAGCTTCGGGGGGCACAATGAGCAGTTCTTC. The chain combines TRBV7-2 with TRBJ2-1; D is perhaps TRBD2 (7 bases). Germline loops: CDR1 SGHTA, CDR2 FQGNSA. The length of the CDR3 is 13 residues. V shed 3 bases and J shed 5 bases, with 8 bases lying between them.

This chain uses TRBV7-2 with TRBJ2-1, with 10 positions matching TRBD2. This CDR3 is built from 15 residues. V shed 5 bases and J 6 bases; nucleotides not matched to a gene: 7. Germline CDR1 reads SGHTA; CDR2 reads FQGNSA. CDR3 sequence reads: CASSLSGGAVNEQFF. The CDR3 nucleotides read TGTGCCAGCAGCCTGAGCGGGGGGGCCGTCAATGAGCAGTTCTTC.

There are a few counts of this clonotype. V gene TRBV5-1 combines with J gene TRBJ2-5; D is ambiguous. CDR1 is SGHRS and CDR2 is YFSETQ in the germline V gene. The V end was cut by 0 bases, the J end by 5 bases, with 14 bases between. The CDR3 covers 15 residues. DNA of the CDR3: TGCGCCAGCAGCTTGGGGTCGATCGGTCTCGAGACCCAGTACTTC. It encodes CASSLGSIGLETQYF.

Only a few counts were recorded for this clonotype. V is TRBV6-5 and J is TRBJ1-2; D gene uncertain. Trimming removed 4 bases from V and 7 bases from J, with 13 bases in between. The CDR3 sequence is 13 residues long. The germline V gene encodes CDR1 MNHEY and CDR2 SVGAGI. The CDR3 nucleotides are TGTGCCAGCAGTTTGGCAGGACCGGGTGGCTACACCTTC. It codes for CASSLAGPGGYTF.

CDR3 nucleotides: TGCGCCAGCAGCCAAGTAGGAAGGGAATCTACTGAAGCTTTCTTT. This encodes CASSQVGRESTEAFF. The chain links TRBV4-3 to TRBJ1-1; the D is unclear. Trimming left V 1 base short and J 5 bases short, with 14 bases between. Per germline, CDR1 LGHNA and CDR2 YSLEER. This CDR3 has 15 residues.

The rearrangement joins TRBV27 to TRBJ2-1; unclear D gene. Germline CDR1 reads MNHEY; CDR2 reads SMNVEV (reference sequence). CDR3 length equals 13 residues. V lost 4 bases to trimming and J lost 3 bases, with 7 bases between them. The CDR3 is CASSWLDYNEQFF. Here the CDR3 DNA reads TGTGCCAGCAGTTGGCTAGACTACAATGAGCAGTTCTTC.

This clonotype has at least ten counts. The V call is TRBV7-2, the J call TRBJ2-1; TRBD2 matches at 8 bases. Per germline, CDR1 SGHTA and CDR2 FQGNSA. The CDR3 sequence is 15 residues long. The trim removed 2 bases at V and 2 bases at J, leaving 2 bases unmatched. CDR3 region: CASSLKTSAYNEQFF. CDR3 DNA sequence: TGTGCCAGCAGCTTAAAGACTAGCGCCTACAATGAGCAGTTCTTC. Filled out from reference TRBV7-2 and TRBJ2-1, the complete variable domain reads GAGVSQSPSNKVTEKGKDVELRCDPISGHTALYWYRQSLGQGLEFLIYFQGNSAPDKSGLPSDRFSAERTGGSVSTLTIQRTQQEDSAVYLCASSLKTSAYNEQFFGPGTRLTVL.

Here the CDR3 DNA reads TGCGCCAGCACGCGAGGGCCGGGGAACACTGAAGCTTTCTTT. This gives the protein CASTRGPGNTEAFF. The chain employs TRBV5-1 and TRBJ1-1; no clear D gene. From germline, CDR1 is SGHRS and CDR2 YFSETQ. V was pared by 6 bases and J by 1 base, with 13 bases between. This CDR3 spans 14 amino acids. The full variable domain, its missing parts supplied by reference TRBV5-1 and TRBJ1-1, is KAGVTQTPRYLIKTRGQQVTLSCSPISGHRSVSWYQQTPGQGLQFLFEYFSETQRNKGNFPGRFSGRQFSNSRSEMNVSTLELGDSALYLCASTRGPGNTEAFFGQGTRLTVV.

A few counts support this clonotype. This rearrangement joins TRBV7-3 to TRBJ2-3, with a possible D match to TRBD2 (7 bases). CDR1 and CDR2 from the germline V gene are SGHTA and FQGTGA. V lost 3 bases and J 6 bases, leaving 16 bases between the germline ends. This CDR3 has 15 residues. CDR3 bases: TGTGCCAGCAGCTTCCAAGGGGGGGGTAGGGATACGCAGTATTTT. This encodes CASSFQGGGRDTQYF.

The V call is TRBV18, the J call TRBJ2-7, with 7 positions matching TRBD1. The J segment lost 2 bases and the V segment lost 8 bases, leaving 6 bases of the junction unmatched. The CDR3 extends over 13 amino acids. Per germline, CDR1 KGHSH and CDR2 LQKENI. Written as DNA, the CDR3 is TGTGCCAGCCAACAACAGGGGCCCTACGAGCAGTACTTC. The encoded protein is CASQQQGPYEQYF.

The chain combines TRBV7-9 with TRBJ1-2; D gene uncertain. Between the trimmed V and J ends, which lost 4 bases and 0 bases, there was a span of 9 bases. The CDR3 runs to 14 residues. Germline V gene sequence: CDR1 SEHNR, CDR2 FQNEAQ (reference sequence). The CDR3 loop is CASSSTPTNYGYTF. Written as DNA, the CDR3 is TGTGCCAGCAGCTCGACCCCCACTAACTATGGCTACACCTTC.

V is TRBV7-2 and J is TRBJ1-6; D call uncertain. Per the germline V gene, CDR1 is SGHTA and CDR2 is FQGNSA. Trimming cost V 1 base and J 10 bases, with 11 bases left between them. The CDR3 loop spans 14 amino acids. The CDR3 bases are TGTGCCAGCAGCTTAGTCCGTAGCGGATCACCCCTCCACTTT. Translation gives CASSLVRSGSPLHF.

This chain joins TRBV23-1 and TRBJ2-4; 7 positions match TRBD1. TRBV23-1 is filed as an ORF, its function uncertain. The CDR3 has 16 residues. Unmatched junction bases numbered 7, after V lost 3 bases and J lost 2 bases. In DNA form, the CDR3 reads TGCGCCAGCAGTCACGAACAGGGGAAAACCAAAAACATTCAGTACTTC. Amino acid sequence: CASSHEQGKTKNIQYF.

This clonotype has just a few counts. The chain joins TRBV20-1 to TRBJ1-6; D not resolved. V shed 1 base and J shed 9 bases, with 10 bases lying between them. The CDR3 runs to 13 residues. CDR1 is DFQATT, CDR2 SNEGSKA, per germline (reference sequence). The DNA for the CDR3 is TGCAGTGCTAGAGCTTTCAGGTTTTCACCCCTCCACTTT. Amino acid sequence: CSARAFRFSPLHF.

This clonotype has a handful of counts. The J gene is TRBJ1-2, the V gene TRBV6-5, with TRBD1 identical over 10 bases. The junction had 5 bases not matched to a gene; V was cut back by 0 bases and J by 7 bases. This CDR3 is 15 amino acids long. CDR1 and CDR2 (germline): MNHEY, SVGAGI. The CDR3 coding sequence is TGTGCCAGCAGTTACTCCGGGACAGGGGTTTTTGGCTACACCTTC. Its translation is CASSYSGTGVFGYTF.

The chain recombines TRBV20-1 with TRBJ1-2, with a tentative D call TRBD1 (5 bases). The germline gives CDR1 DFQATT, CDR2 SNEGSKA (reference sequence). V lost 3 bases and J 7 bases, leaving 12 bases between the germline ends. The CDR3 has 12 residues. CDR3 sequence (DNA): TGCAGTGCTAGTGCGGGGCTGGGTGGCTACACCTTC. Protein sequence: CSASAGLGGYTF.

This clonotype has a handful of counts. V and J are TRBV29-1 and TRBJ2-1; D may be TRBD1 (5 bases). CDR1 SQVTM and CDR2 ANQGSEA come from the germline V gene. The CDR3 totals 11 residues. Trimming left V 6 bases short and J 7 bases short, with 10 bases between. The CDR3 region is CSVSGWNEQFF. CDR3 in DNA: TGCAGCGTGTCAGGGTGGAATGAGCAGTTCTTC.

The sample holds a few counts of this clonotype. The chain has TRBV5-1 and TRBJ2-5, with 14 positions matching TRBD2. V dropped 5 bases and J dropped 7; count of bases not matched to a gene: 7. Germline V gene data show CDR1 as SGHRS and CDR2 as YFSETQ. The CDR3 length is 15 residues. The CDR3 coding sequence is TGCGCCAGCAGTTTGACTAGCGGGGGGGCAGGGACCCAGTACTTC. Translated, it gives CASSLTSGGAGTQYF.

This clonotype came up a few times. This chain uses TRBV7-2 with TRBJ1-1; the D gene is possibly TRBD1 (5 bases). The CDR3 totals 16 residues. The V and J ends lost 5 bases and 6 bases respectively, with 22 bases between them. CDR1 is SGHTA, CDR2 FQGNSA, per germline. This chain's CDR3 is CASSPVPGWNSSEAFF. CDR3 coding DNA: TGTGCCAGCAGCCCGGTGCCAGGGTGGAATAGTTCTGAAGCTTTCTTT.

This clonotype was recorded at least ten times. The rearrangement uses TRBV29-1 and TRBJ1-5, with 9 bases lining up with TRBD1. V lost 0 bases and J lost 6; bases outside the gene matches: 3. CDR1 and CDR2 (germline): SQVTM, ANQGSEA. This CDR3 is 14 amino acids long. CDR3 nucleotides: TGCAGCGTTGAAGACGGACAGGGGAGTCAGCCCCAGCATTTT. This sequence encodes CSVEDGQGSQPQHF.